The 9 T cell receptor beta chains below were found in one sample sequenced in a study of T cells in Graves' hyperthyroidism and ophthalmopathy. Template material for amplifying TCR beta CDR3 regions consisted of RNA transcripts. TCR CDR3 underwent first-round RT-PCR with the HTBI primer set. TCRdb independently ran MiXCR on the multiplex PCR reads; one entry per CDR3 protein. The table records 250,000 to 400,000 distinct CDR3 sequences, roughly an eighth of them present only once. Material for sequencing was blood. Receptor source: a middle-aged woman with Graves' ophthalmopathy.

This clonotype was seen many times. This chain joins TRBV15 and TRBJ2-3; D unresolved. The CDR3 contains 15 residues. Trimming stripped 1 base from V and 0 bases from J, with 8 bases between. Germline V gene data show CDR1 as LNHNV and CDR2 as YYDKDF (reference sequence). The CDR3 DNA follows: TGTGCCACCAGCAGAGGTTCAGCAAGCACAGATACGCAGTATTTT. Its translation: CATSRGSASTDTQYF.

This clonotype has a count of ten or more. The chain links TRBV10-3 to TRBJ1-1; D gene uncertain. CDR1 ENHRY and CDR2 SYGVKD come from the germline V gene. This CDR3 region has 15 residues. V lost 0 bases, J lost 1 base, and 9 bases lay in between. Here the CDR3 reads CAISESGLWNTEAFF. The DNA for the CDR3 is TGTGCCATCAGTGAGTCTGGACTCTGGAACACTGAAGCTTTCTTT.

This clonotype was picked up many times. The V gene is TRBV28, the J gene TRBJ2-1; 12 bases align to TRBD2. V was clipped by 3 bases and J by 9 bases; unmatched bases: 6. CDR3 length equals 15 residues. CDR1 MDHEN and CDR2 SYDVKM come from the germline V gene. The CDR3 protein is CASSLPSGRASEQFF. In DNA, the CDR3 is TGTGCCAGCAGTTTGCCTAGCGGGAGGGCCAGTGAGCAGTTCTTC.

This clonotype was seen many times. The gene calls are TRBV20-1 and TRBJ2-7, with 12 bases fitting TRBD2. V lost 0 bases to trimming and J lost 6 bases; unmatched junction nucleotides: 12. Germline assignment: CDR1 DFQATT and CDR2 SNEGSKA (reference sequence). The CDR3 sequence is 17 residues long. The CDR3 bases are TGCAGTGCTAGAGATCTGGCCCGCTCGGGACTAGCGGGCGAGCAGTACTTC. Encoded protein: CSARDLARSGLAGEQYF.

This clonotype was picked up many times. The CDR3 here is CASSLDLGFGYTF. CDR3 bases: TGTGCCAGCAGCTTAGATTTGGGTTTTGGCTACACCTTC. The chain uses TRBV11-2 and TRBJ1-2, with D unresolved. This CDR3 region has 13 residues. Germline assignment: CDR1 SGHAT and CDR2 FQNNGV. V was cut by 0 bases and J by 7 bases, with 9 bases left in between.

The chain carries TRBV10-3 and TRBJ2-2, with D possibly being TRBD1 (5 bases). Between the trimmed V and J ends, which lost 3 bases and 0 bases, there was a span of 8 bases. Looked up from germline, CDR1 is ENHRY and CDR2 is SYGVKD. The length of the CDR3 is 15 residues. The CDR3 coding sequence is TGTGCCATCAGTGACCGGACAACGAACACCGGGGAGCTGTTTTTT. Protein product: CAISDRTTNTGELFF.

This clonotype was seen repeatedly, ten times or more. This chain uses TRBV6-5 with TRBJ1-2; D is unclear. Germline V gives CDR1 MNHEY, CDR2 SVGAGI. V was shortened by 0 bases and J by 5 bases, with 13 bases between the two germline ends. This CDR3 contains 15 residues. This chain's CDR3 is CASSYSRRTQYGYTF. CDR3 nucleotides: TGTGCCAGCAGTTACTCCCGACGGACCCAATATGGCTACACCTTC.

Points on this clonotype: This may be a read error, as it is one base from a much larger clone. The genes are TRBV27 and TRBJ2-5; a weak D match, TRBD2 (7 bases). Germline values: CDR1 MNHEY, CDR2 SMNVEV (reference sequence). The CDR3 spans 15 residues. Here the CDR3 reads CASRGASGLQEAQYF. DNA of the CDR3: TGTGCCAGCAGGGGGGCTAGCGGTCTCCAAGAGGCCCAGTACTTC.

In DNA, the CDR3 is TGTGCCAGTAGTATCAGGATGGCCGGGGAGCTGTTTTTT. Its protein product is CASSIRMAGELFF. The V and J genes are TRBV19 and TRBJ2-2, with D unclear. Germline V gene sequence: CDR1 LNHDA, CDR2 SQIVND (reference sequence). This CDR3 region has 13 residues. Trimming left V 3 bases short and J 6 bases short, with 8 bases between. The full variable domain, rest sourced from reference TRBV19 and TRBJ2-2, is DGGITQSPKYLFRKEGQNVTLSCEQNLNHDAMYWYRQDPGQGLRLIYYSQIVNDFQKGDIAEGYSVSREKKESFPLTVTSAQKNPTAFYLCASSIRMAGELFFGEGSRLTVL.